This T cell receptor (beta chain) was identified in a study of T cells in Graves' hyperthyroidism and ophthalmopathy. Study conclusions and caveats: Most thyroid clonotypes with frequency above 0.001 were detected in blood.

Aged 18 to 65, the patients had hyperthyroidism that was newly diagnosed and had lasted under 2 months. Each 10 ml fresh peripheral blood draw supplied the PBMCs. Amplified regions were TCR beta CDR3 sequences from RNA transcripts. HTBI primers were the set used in a first-round RT-PCR of the TCR CDR3. Each CDR3 protein gets one entry after TCRdb re-called the multiplex PCR reads with MiXCR. This table has hundreds of thousands of distinct CDR3 sequences, about 14% appearing once. This clonotype was counted only a few times. Its specificity is not known. The clonotype comes from a woman aged 18-29 years with Graves' hyperthyroidism. Material for sequencing was blood.

In nucleotides, the CDR3 is TGTGCCAGCAGCCCCGTAGGCGGCTACGAGCAGTACTTC. Translated, it gives CASSPVGGYEQYF. The chain employs TRBV7-2 and TRBJ2-7; D unclear. The CDR3 length is 13 residues. V lost 5 bases and J lost 3, with 11 bases in between. Germline-derived CDR1 and CDR2 are SGHTA and FQGNSA.